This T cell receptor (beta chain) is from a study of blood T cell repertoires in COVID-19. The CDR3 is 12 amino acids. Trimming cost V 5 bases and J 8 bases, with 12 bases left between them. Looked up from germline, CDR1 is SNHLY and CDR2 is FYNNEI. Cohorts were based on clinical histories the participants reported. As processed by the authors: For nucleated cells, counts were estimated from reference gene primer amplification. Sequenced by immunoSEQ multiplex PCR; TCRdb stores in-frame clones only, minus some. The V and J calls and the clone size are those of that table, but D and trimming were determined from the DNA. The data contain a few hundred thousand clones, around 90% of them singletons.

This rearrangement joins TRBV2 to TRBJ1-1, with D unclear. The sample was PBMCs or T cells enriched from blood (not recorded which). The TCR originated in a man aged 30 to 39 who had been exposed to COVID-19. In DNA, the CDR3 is TGTGCCAGCAGTACCCCGGTGGTGGAAGCTTTCTTT. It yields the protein CASSTPVVEAFF.